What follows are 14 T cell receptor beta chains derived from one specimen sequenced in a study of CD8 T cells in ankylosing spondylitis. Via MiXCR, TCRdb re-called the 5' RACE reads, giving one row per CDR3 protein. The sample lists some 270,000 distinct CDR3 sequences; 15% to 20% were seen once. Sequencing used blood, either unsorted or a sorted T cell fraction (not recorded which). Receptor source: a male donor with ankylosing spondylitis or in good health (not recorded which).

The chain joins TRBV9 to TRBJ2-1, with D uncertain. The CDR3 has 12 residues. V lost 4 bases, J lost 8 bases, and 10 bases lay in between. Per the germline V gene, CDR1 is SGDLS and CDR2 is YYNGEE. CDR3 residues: CASSLDFHEQFF. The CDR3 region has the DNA TGTGCCAGCAGCCTGGATTTCCATGAGCAGTTCTTC.

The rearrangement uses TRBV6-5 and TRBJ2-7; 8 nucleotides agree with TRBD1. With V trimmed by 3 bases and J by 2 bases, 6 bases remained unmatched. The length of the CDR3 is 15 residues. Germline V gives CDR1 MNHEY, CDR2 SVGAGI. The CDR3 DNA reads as TGTGCCAGCAGTTATTTCCGGGACAGGCCCTACGAGCAGTACTTC. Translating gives CASSYFRDRPYEQYF.

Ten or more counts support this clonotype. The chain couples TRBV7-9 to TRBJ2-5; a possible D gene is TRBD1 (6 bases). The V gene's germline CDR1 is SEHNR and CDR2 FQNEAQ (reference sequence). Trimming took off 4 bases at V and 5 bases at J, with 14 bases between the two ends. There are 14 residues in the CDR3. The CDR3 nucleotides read TGTGCCAGCAGCTATGGACAGATGATGGAGACCCAGTACTTC. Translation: CASSYGQMMETQYF.

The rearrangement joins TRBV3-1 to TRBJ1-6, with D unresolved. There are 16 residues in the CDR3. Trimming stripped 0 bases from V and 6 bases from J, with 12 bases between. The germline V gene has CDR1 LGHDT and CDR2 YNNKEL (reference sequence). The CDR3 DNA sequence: TGTGCCAGCAGCCAAGAAGCTCTAGGTCGTAATTCACCCCTCCACTTT. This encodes CASSQEALGRNSPLHF.

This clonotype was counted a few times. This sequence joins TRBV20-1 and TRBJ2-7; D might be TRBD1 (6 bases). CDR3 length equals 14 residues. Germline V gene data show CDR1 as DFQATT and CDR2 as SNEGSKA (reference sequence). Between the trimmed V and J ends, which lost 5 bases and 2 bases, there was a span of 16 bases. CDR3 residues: CSAAAGWGPYEQYF. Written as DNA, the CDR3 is TGCAGTGCTGCCGCCGGTTGGGGGCCCTACGAGCAGTACTTC.

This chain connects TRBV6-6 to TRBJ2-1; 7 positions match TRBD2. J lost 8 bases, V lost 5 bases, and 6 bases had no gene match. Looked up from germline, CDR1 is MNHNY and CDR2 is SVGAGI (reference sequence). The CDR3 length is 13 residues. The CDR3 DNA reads TGTGCCAGCAGTCGGACTAGTCTCGATGAGCAGTTCTTC. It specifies CASSRTSLDEQFF.

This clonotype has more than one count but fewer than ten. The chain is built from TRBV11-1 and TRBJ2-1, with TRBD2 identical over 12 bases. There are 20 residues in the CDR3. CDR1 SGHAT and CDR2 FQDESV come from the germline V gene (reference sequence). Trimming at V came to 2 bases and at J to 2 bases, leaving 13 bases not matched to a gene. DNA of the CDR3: TGTGCCAGCAGCTTAAGGTCAGGACTAGCGGGGCTACCTCCCTACAATGAGCAGTTCTTC. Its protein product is CASSLRSGLAGLPPYNEQFF. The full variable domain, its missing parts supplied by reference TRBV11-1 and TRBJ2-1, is EAEVAQSPRYKITEKSQAVAFWCDPISGHATLYWYRQILGQGPELLVQFQDESVVDDSQLPKDRFSAERLKGVDSTLKIQPAELGDSAMYLCASSLRSGLAGLPPYNEQFFGPGTRLTVL.

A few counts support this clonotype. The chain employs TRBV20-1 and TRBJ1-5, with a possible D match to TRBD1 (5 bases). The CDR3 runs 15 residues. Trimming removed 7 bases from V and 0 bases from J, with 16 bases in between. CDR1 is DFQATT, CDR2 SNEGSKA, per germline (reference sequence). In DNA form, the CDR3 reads TGCAGTGTCCTTTCGGATGGGGGTAGCAATCAGCCCCAGCATTTT. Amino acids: CSVLSDGGSNQPQHF.

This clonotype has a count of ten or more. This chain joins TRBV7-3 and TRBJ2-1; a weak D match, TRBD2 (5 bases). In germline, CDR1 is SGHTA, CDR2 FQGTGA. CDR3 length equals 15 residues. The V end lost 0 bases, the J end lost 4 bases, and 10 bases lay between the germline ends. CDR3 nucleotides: TGTGCCAGCAGCTTAACCTTAGCGTCGTACAATGAGCAGTTCTTC. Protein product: CASSLTLASYNEQFF.

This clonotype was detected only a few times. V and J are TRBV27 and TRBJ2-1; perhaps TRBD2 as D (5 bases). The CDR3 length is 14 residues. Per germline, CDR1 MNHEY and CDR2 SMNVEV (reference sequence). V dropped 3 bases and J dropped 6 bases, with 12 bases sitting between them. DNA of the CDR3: TGTGCCAGCAGTTTCGTAGCGCCACCCAATGAGCAGTTCTTC. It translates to CASSFVAPPNEQFF.

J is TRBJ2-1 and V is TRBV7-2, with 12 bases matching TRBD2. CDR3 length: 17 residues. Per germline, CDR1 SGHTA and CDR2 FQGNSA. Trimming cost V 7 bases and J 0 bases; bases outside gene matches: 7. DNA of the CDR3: TGTGCCAGCACACCGACTAGCGGGAGCCCCTCCTACAATGAGCAGTTCTTC. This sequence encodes CASTPTSGSPSYNEQFF.

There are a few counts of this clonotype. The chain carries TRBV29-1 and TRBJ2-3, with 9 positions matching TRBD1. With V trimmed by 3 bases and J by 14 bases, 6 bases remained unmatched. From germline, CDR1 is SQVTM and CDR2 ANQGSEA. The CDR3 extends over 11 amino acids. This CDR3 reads CSVEDGTGSYF. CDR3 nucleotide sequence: TGCAGCGTTGAGGACGGGACAGGGTCGTATTTT.

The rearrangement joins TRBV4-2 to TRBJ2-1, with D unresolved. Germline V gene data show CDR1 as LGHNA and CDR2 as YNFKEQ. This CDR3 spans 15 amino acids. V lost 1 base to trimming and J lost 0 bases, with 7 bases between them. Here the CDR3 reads CASSQVTSSYNEQFF. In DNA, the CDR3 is TGTGCCAGCAGCCAAGTTACTTCCTCCTACAATGAGCAGTTCTTC.

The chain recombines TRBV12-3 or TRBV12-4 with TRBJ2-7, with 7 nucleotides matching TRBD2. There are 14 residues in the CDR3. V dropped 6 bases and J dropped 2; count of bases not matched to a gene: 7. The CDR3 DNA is TGTGCCAGCAGCGCAAGCGGGACTACCTACGAGCAGTACTTC. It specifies CASSASGTTYEQYF.